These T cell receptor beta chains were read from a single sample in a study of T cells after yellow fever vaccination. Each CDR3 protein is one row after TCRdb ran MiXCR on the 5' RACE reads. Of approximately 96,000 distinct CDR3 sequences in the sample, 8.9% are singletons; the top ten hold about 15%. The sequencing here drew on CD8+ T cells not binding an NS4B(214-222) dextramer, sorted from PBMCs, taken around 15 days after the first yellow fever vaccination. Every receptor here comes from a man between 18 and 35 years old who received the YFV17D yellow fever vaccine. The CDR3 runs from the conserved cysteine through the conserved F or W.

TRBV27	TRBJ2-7	CASRSQGARYEQYF
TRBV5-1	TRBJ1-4	CASSPEISTKEKLFF
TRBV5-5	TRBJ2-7	CASTLWDIGYEQYF
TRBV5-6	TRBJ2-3	CASSLWPRQTTDTQYF
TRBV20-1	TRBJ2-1	CSARRPSGNEQFF
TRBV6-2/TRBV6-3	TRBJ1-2	CASSYPMDRAIDGYTF
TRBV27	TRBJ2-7	CASSSVGGHEQYF
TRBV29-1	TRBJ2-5	CSVAEGPETQYF
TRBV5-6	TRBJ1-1	CASRKPWDTEAFF
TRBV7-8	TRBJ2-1	CASSLSGGAYYNEQFF
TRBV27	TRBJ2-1	CASSTGGNEQFF
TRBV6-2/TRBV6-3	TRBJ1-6	CASRPGTVNSPLHF
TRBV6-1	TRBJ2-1	CASSEKTSGGNEQFF
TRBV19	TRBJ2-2	CASSKVAGGLDTGELFF
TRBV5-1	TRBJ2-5	CASSLDPQETQYF
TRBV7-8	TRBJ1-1	CASSLSTENTEAFF
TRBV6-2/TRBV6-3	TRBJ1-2	CASSQDGTTGLYGYTF
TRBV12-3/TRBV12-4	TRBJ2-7	CASRMGSGGDEQYF
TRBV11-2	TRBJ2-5	CASSSRTSREETQYF
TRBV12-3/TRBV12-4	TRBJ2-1	CASSRTADNEQFF
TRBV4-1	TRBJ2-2	CASSQVAGGGTGELFF
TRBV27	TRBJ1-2	CASSLTRDGHNYGYTF
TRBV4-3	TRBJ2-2	CASSQDLGTNTGELFF
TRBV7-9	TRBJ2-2	CASRNTGELFF
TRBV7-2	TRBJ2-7	CASSLASGAYEQYF
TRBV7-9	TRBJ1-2	CASSRGPLVGYTF
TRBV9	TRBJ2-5	CASSATSGGQETQYF
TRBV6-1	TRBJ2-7	CASRVSGAGVDFYEQYF
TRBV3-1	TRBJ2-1	CATCQDRAGTLYNEQFF
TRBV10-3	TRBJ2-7	CAIKAPDRSYEQYF
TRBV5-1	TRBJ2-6	CASSLGDRELAPLPSSGANVLTF
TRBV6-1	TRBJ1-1	CASSPGLRGTEAFF
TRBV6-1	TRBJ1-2	CASSLTGDWGYTF
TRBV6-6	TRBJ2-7	CASREDRSYEQYF
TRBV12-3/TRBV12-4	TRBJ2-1	CASTLSPSGVYNEQFF
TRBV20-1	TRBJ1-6	CSASAGPTNSPLHF
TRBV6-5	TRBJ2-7	CASSYFQGSYEQYF
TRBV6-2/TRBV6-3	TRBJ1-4	CASRPGTEERSFQRIGREKLFF
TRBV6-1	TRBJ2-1	CASSEMSSYNEQFF
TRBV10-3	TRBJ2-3	CAISEPPPTSGNTDTQYF
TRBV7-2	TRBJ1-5	CASSMGQGESSNQPQHF
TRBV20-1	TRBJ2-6	CSATGTGISGANVLTF
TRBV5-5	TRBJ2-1	CASNLAWGSHEQFF
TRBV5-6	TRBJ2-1	CASSLVGGSSYNEQFF
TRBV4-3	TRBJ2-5	CASSQDVLRETQYF
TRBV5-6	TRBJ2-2	CASSGTGELFF
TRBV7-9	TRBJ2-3	CASSPQGGTDTQYF
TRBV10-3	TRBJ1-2	CAISEDIRGLGYTF